This TCR beta chain was found in a study of human T cells and chemical hapten exposure. This clonotype was counted many times. Indicated time point: healthy volunteer bleed at 2 weeks. Total RNA came from unfractionated whole blood. Trimming pared 2 bases from V and 6 bases from J, leaving 10 bases between. Germline V gene lookup returns CDR1 MNHNY and CDR2 SVGAGI (reference sequence). The length of the CDR3 is 13 residues. From the RACE reads, TCRdb called clonotypes with MiXCR, one entry per CDR3 protein. Here the sample spans 25,000 to 35,000 distinct CDR3 sequences, 7.4% being singletons. Sequencing was carried out using whole blood. The sequence was obtained from a human donor in good health. Some clones in this sample may be carry-over from other donors' samples. This chain joins TRBV6-6 and TRBJ1-2; unclear D gene. In DNA form, the CDR3 reads TGTGCCAGCAGTTACGAGGTAACAGATGGCTACACCTTC. It encodes CASSYEVTDGYTF.